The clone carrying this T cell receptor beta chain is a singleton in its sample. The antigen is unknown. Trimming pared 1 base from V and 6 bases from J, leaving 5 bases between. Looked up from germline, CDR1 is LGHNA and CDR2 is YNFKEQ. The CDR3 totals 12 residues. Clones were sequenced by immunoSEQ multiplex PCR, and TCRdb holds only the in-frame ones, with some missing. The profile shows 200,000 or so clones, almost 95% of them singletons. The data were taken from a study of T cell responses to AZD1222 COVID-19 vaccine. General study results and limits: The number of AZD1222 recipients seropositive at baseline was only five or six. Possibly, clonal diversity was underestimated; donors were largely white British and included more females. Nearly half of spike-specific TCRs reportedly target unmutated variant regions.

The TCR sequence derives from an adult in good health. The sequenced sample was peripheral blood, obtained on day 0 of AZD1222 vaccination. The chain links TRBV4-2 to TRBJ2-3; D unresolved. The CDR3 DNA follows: TGTGCCAGCAGCCAAGTGGGGGATACGCAGTATTTT. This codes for CASSQVGDTQYF.